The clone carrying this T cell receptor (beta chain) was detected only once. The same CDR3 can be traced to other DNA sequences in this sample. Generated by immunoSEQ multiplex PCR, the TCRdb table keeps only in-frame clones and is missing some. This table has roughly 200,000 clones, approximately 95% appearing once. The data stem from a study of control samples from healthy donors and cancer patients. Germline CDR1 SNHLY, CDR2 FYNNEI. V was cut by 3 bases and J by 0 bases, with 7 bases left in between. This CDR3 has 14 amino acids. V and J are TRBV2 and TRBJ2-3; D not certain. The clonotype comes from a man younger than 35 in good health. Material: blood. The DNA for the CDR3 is TGTGCCAGCAGTGACAGAACTAGCACAGATACGCAGTATTTT. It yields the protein CASSDRTSTDTQYF.